The 8 T cell receptor beta chains listed next were all sequenced from one sample in a study of T cells after yellow fever vaccination. TCRdb fed the 5' RACE reads into MiXCR, producing one record per CDR3 protein. The sample has roughly 260,000 distinct CDR3 sequences; roughly 13% are singletons. The specimen comprised CD4+ T cells sorted from PBMCs, sampled 45 days after the yellow fever booster vaccination. These receptor sequences come from a young man who received the YFV17D yellow fever vaccine.

The V call is TRBV4-2, the J call TRBJ1-2; unclear D gene. The CDR3 consists of 14 residues. V shed 1 base and J shed 4 bases, with 10 bases lying between them. Germline V CDR1 and CDR2: LGHNA, YNFKEQ. The CDR3 DNA sequence: TGTGCCAGCAGCCAAGGGACGTTCGTCTATGGCTACACCTTC. Its translation is CASSQGTFVYGYTF.

The CDR3 is CASSLHEANTEAFF. The CDR3 nucleotides are TGTGCCAGCAGCTTACATGAGGCGAACACTGAAGCTTTCTTT. The rearrangement uses TRBV7-9 and TRBJ1-1; D gene uncertain. This CDR3 has 14 amino acids. Trimming removed 2 bases from V and 1 base from J, with 8 bases in between. In germline, CDR1 is SEHNR, CDR2 FQNEAQ (reference sequence).

This clonotype was counted a few times. The chain has TRBV27 and TRBJ2-7; D is possibly TRBD1 or TRBD2 (5 bases each). Germline CDR1 MNHEY, CDR2 SMNVEV (reference sequence). CDR3 length equals 15 residues. V dropped 3 bases and J dropped 2 bases, with 14 bases sitting between them. DNA for the CDR3: TGTGCCAGCAGTTTCGGGGACGGTACAGCCTACGAGCAGTACTTC. It yields the protein CASSFGDGTAYEQYF.

The chain is built from TRBV11-2 and TRBJ2-3; D is perhaps TRBD2 (5 bases). CDR1 is SGHAT, CDR2 FQNNGV, per germline. Trimming cost V 0 bases and J 5 bases, with 9 bases left between them. The CDR3 extends over 14 amino acids. CDR3 amino acids: CASSLEPRVDTQYF. CDR3 nucleotides: TGTGCCAGCAGCTTAGAACCGCGGGTAGATACGCAGTATTTT.

The CDR3 reads CASSYPAGHEKETQYF. In DNA form, the CDR3 reads TGTGCCAGCAGTTACCCGGCAGGCCATGAGAAAGAGACCCAGTACTTC. The gene calls are TRBV6-5 and TRBJ2-5; D not certain. The V gene lost 2 bases and the J gene lost 3 bases, with 16 bases spanning the gap. Germline V gene data show CDR1 as MNHEY and CDR2 as SVGAGI. The CDR3 is 16 amino acids.

The rearrangement joins TRBV9 to TRBJ2-1, with D perhaps TRBD2 (6 bases). Germline V lookup: CDR1 SGDLS, CDR2 YYNGEE. Trimming pared 0 bases from V and 3 bases from J, leaving 10 bases between. The CDR3 covers 15 residues. The CDR3 is CASSVVGSGYNEQFF. CDR3 DNA sequence: TGTGCCAGCAGCGTAGTTGGTAGCGGCTACAATGAGCAGTTCTTC.

This clonotype was seen only a few times. The genes are TRBV20-1 and TRBJ2-7; no definite D call. The V end lost 2 bases, the J end lost 2 bases, and 19 bases lay between the germline ends. CDR1 is DFQATT, CDR2 SNEGSKA, per germline (reference sequence). The CDR3 length is 16 residues. Here the CDR3 DNA reads TGCAGTGCTAGATCTGGCCCGCGGCGGAGTGCCTACGAGCAGTACTTC. Protein sequence: CSARSGPRRSAYEQYF.

This clonotype was seen more than once but under ten times. The chain is built from TRBV2 and TRBJ1-1; D uncertain. This CDR3 comprises 12 residues. V shed 11 bases and J shed 0 bases, with 10 bases lying between them. The germline V gene encodes CDR1 SNHLY and CDR2 FYNNEI. The CDR3 DNA follows: TGTGCCGCGAGCAGGATGAACACTGAAGCTTTCTTT. Translation gives CAASRMNTEAFF.